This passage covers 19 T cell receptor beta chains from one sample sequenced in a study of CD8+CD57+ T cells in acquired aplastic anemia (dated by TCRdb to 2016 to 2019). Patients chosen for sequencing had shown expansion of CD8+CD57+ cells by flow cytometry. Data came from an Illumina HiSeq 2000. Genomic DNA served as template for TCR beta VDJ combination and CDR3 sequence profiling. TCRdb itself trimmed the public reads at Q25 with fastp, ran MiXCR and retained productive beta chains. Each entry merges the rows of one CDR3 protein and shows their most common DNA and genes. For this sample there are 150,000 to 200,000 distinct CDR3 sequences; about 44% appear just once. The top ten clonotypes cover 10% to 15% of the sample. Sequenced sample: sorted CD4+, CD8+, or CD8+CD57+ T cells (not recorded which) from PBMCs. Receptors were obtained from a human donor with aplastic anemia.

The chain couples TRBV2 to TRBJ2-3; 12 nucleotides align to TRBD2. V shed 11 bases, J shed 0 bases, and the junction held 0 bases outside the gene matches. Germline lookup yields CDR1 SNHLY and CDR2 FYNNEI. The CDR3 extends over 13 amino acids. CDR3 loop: CAGLAGSTDTQYF. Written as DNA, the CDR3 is TGTGCCGGACTAGCGGGGAGCACAGATACGCAGTATTTT.

CDR3 bases: TGTGCCAGCAGCTTAATCCGGGTGGGCGAGCAGTACTTC. This encodes CASSLIRVGEQYF. V is TRBV7-6 and J is TRBJ2-7; no firm D call. CDR1 SGHVS and CDR2 FNYEAQ come from the germline V gene. The CDR3 sequence is 13 residues long. V lost 2 bases to trimming and J lost 6 bases, with 11 bases between them.

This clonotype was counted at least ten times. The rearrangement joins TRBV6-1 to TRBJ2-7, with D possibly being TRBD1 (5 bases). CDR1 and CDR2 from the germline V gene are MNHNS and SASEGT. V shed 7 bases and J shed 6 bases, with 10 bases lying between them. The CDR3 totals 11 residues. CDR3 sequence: CASTDRSEQYF. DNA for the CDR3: TGTGCCAGCACCGACAGATCCGAGCAGTACTTC.

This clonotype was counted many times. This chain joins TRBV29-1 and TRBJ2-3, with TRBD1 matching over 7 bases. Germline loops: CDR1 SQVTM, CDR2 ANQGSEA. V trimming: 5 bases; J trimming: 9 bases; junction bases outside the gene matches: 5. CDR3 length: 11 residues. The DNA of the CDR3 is TGCAGCGTTTTAGGGGGCCCAACGCAGTATTTT. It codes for CSVLGGPTQYF.

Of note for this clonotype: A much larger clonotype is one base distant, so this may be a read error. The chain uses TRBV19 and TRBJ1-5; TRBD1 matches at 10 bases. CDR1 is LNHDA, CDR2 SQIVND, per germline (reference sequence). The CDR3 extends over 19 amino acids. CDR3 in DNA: TGTGCCAGTAATAGCCCCAAGGGACAGGGGTCACGGGGCAATCGGCCCCAGCATTTT. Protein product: CASNSPKGQGSRGNRPQHF.

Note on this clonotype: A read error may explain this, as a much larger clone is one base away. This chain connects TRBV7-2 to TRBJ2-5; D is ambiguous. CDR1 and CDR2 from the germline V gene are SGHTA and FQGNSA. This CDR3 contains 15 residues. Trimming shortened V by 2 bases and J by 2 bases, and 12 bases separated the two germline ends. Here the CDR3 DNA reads TGTGCCAGCAGCTTACAACAGAGGCCTCAAGAGACCCAGTACTTC. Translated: CASSLQQRPQETQYF.

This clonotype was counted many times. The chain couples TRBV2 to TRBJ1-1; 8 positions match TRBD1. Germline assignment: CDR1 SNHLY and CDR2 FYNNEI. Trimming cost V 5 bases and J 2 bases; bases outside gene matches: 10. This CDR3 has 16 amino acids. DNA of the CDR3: TGTGCCAGCAGTCCTCGGGAGACAGGGGTAAACACTGAAGCTTTCTTT. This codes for CASSPRETGVNTEAFF.

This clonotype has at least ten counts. CDR3 sequence: CATSDLGDSGNYEQYF. CDR3 nucleotide sequence: TGTGCCACCAGTGATTTAGGGGACAGTGGCAACTACGAGCAGTACTTC. The rearrangement links TRBV24-1 to TRBJ2-7, with 7 bases identical to TRBD1. V dropped 1 base and J dropped 3; count of bases not matched to a gene: 8. CDR1 KGHDR and CDR2 SFDVKD come from the germline V gene. The CDR3 contains 16 residues.

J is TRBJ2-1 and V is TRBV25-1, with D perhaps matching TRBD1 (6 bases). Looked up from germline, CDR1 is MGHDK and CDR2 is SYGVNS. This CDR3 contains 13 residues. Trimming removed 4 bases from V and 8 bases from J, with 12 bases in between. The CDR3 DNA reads TGTGCCAGCAGTGCTAGCAGGGGCGATGAGCAGTTCTTC. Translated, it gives CASSASRGDEQFF.

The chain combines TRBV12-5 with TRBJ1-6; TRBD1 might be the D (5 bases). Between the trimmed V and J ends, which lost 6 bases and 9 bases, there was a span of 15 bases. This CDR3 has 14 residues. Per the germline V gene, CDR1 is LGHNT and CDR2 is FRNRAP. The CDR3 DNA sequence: TGTGCTAGTGGCGCCGGGACCCCTCTTTCACCCCTCCACTTT. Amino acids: CASGAGTPLSPLHF.

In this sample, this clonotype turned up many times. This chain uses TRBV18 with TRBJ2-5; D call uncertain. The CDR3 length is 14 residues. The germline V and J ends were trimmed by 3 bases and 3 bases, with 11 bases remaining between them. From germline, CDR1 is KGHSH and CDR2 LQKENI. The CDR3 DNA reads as TGTGCCAGCTCACCGCCATCGACAAAAGAGACCCAGTACTTC. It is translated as CASSPPSTKETQYF.

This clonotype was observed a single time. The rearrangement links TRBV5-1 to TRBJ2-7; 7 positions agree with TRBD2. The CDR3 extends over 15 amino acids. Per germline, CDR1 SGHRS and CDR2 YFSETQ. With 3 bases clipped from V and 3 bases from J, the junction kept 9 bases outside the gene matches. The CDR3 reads CASSSPGRWGYEQYF. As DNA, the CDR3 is TGCGCCAGCAGCTCTCCCGGGAGGTGGGGCTACGAGCAGTACTTC.

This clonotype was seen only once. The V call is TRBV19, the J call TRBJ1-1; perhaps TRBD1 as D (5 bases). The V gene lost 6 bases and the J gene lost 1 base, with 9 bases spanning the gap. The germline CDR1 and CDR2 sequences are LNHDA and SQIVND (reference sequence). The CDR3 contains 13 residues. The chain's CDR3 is CASSPGWNTEAFF. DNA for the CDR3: TGTGCCAGTAGCCCAGGGTGGAACACTGAAGCTTTCTTT.

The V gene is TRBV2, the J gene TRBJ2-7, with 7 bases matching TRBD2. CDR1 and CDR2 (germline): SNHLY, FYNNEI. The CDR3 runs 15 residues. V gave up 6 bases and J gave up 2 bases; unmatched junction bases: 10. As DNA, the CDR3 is TGTGCCAGCAGATTAAGCGGGATCGACACCTACGAGCAGTACTTC. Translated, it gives CASRLSGIDTYEQYF.

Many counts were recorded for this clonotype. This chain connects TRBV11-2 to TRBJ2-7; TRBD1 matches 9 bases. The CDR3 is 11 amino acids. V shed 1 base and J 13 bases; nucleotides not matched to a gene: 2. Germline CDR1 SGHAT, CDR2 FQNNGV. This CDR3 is CASSLAGQGYF. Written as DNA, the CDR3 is TGTGCCAGCAGCTTAGCGGGACAGGGATACTTC. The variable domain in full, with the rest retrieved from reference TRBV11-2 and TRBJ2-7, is EAGVAQSPRYKIIEKRQSVAFWCNPISGHATLYWYQQILGQGPKLLIQFQNNGVVDDSQLPKDRFSAERLKGVDSTLKIQPAKLEDSAVYLCASSLAGQGYFGPGTRLTVT.

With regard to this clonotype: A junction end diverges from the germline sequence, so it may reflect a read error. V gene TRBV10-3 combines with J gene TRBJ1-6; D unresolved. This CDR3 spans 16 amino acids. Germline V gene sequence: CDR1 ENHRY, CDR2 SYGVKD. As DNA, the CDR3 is TGTGCCATCAGTGACCAGTTTAGCTCCTATAATCCACCCCTCCACTTT. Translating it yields CAISDQFSSYNPPLHF.

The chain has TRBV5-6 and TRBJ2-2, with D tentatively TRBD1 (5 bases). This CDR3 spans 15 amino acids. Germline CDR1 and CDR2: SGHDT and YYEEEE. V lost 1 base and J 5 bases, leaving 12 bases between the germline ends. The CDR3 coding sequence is TGTGCCAGCAGCTTGCCAGGGATTATAACCGGGGAGCTGTTTTTT. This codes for CASSLPGIITGELFF.

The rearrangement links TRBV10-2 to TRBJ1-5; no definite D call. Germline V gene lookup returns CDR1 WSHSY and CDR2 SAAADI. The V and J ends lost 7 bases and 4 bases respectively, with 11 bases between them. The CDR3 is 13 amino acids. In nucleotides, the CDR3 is TGCGCCAGCACCCCTGGAGGGAATCAGCCCCAGCATTTT. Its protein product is CASTPGGNQPQHF.

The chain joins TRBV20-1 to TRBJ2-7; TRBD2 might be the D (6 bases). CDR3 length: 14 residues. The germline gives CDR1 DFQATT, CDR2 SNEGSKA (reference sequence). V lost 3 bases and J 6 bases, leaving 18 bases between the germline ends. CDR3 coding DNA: TGCAGTGCTAGGGGGGACTCCGGAGGGTTCGAGCAGTACTTC. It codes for CSARGDSGGFEQYF.